Given below is one T cell receptor (beta chain) in context. Trimming cost V 0 bases and J 2 bases; bases outside gene matches: 1. The germline gives CDR1 ENHRY, CDR2 SYGVKD. The CDR3 length is 16 residues. Here immunoSEQ multiplex PCR was the method, and the copy in TCRdb shows in-frame clones only, minus some. The sample has fewer than 50,000 clones, approximately 80% seen once. This sample is drawn from a study of blood T cell repertoires in COVID-19. Study overall: Donors in the United States, Italy and Spain gave samples during acute or convalescent COVID-19.

The sequence came from a human donor in a cohort sampled during active COVID-19. The specimen sequenced was peripheral blood. The rearrangement links TRBV10-3 to TRBJ2-2; TRBD2 aligns across 9 bases. The CDR3 reads CAISESLAGNTGELFF. DNA for the CDR3: TGTGCCATCAGTGAGTCCCTAGCGGGAAACACCGGGGAGCTGTTTTTT.